This T cell receptor (beta chain) was sequenced during a study of cytomegalovirus exposure and HLA in healthy donors. Study observations and caveats: Productive status was seen about 90% or about 30% of the time for most TCR beta V segments in an earlier analysis.

Comments on this clone: No antigen is known for it.

Donors were ostensibly healthy at sampling, although undocumented immune exposures were probable. 60 Vbeta and 13 Jbeta primers were used in PCR. Produced via immunoSEQ multiplex PCR; TCRdb's table is partial and in-frame only. This sample carries about 140,000 clones, roughly 80% of them seen once, and the ten largest clones take about 2.2%. From germline, CDR1 is SGHVS and CDR2 FQNEAQ. The CDR3 has 15 amino acids. V lost 0 bases and J 0 bases, leaving 6 bases between the germline ends. The origin of this receptor is a man aged 30-40 years in good health and CMV-seronegative. The chain links TRBV7-8 to TRBJ1-5; TRBD1 is a possible D gene (5 bases). The source material was PBMCs. The CDR3 DNA reads as TGTGCCAGCAGCTTAGCCGGACATAGCAATCAGCCCCAGCATTTT. Translated, it gives CASSLAGHSNQPQHF. The whole variable domain, filled in from reference TRBV7-8 and TRBJ1-5, reads GAGVSQSPRYKVAKRGQDVALRCDPISGHVSLFWYQQALGQGPEFLTYFQNEAQLDKSGLPSDRFFAERPEGSVSTLKIQRTQQEDSAVYLCASSLAGHSNQPQHFGDGTRLSIL.